Sequencing of this T cell receptor beta chain was carried out in a study of OX40 agonist ivuxolimab in advanced cancers. From germline, CDR1 is MNHEY and CDR2 SMNVEV (reference sequence). J lost 3 bases, V lost 6 bases, and 4 bases had no gene match. This CDR3 has 14 amino acids. Here immunoSEQ multiplex PCR was the method, and the copy in TCRdb shows in-frame clones only, minus some. The data hold tens of thousands of clones, with 81% observed a single time. The rearrangement uses TRBV27 and TRBJ2-7; TRBD2 agrees at 11 bases. The clonotype originates from an adult with an advanced solid tumor such as melanoma, head and neck, liver or kidney cancer. Sequencing used CD4+ or CD8+ T cells sorted from blood, obtained in a trial of the OX40 agonist ivuxolimab. The CDR3 DNA reads as TGTGCCAGCAGCGGACTAGCGGGTATCTACGAGCAGTACTTC. Protein sequence: CASSGLAGIYEQYF.